The sequence of this T cell receptor (beta chain) was determined in a study of regulatory T cells in long-lasting Graves disease (dated by TCRdb to the early 2020s). Looking at the study overall: Persistent Graves' disease was defined as antithyroid drug treatment for over 5 years with persistently positive TSH receptor autoantibodies. The study was conducted in China and was registered as a clinical trial. A total of roughly 33 samples were covered by TCR sequencing, comprising roughly 13 persistent and about 20 newly diagnosed Graves' disease patients. Persistent Graves' disease patients in the clinical cohort had taken antithyroid drugs for around 11 years on average. Peripheral blood TCR sequencing and RNA sequencing compared persistent Graves' disease patients with newly diagnosed Graves' disease patients.

Results and caveats for the whole study, not just this receptor: Lower TCR Shannon entropy and fewer highly expanded clones were observed in persistent Graves' disease patients than in newly diagnosed patients, which suggested clonal expansion. TRBV28, TRBJ1-2 and TRBJ2-5 were preferentially used in persistent disease, while TRBV20-1 and TRBJ2-1 were favored in newly diagnosed disease. Only peripheral blood was studied, because thyroid tissue, the primary lesion, was inaccessible. The authors acknowledged the small sample size as a limitation that may reduce accuracy. Sequencing and analysis were limited to the TCR beta chain. A larger number of public clonotypes was shared among persistent patients (fewer than 3,000) than among newly diagnosed patients (around 970).

In the paper's terms, the time point label means: persistent/refractory GD, antithyroid drugs over 5 years with positive TRAb. For both TCR sequencing and RNA sequencing, RNA was extracted from PBMCs in TRIzol. The diagnosis of Graves' disease was made according to American Thyroid Association guidelines. Recruitment of patients was carried out at an endocrinology department in Xi'an, China. From each patient, around 9.3 milliliters of peripheral blood was collected into an EDTA anticoagulant tube. PBMCs were isolated by Ficoll Paque Plus density gradient separation without further T cell sorting. An Agilent 2100 Bioanalyzer and agarose gel were used to assess RNA quality, and a NanoDrop 2000 was used to measure RNA concentration. This clonotype was counted ten times or more. What antigen it recognizes has not been identified. Base qualities are not recorded, but no much larger clone differs from it by a single base.

Receptor libraries were prepared by multiplex PCR. For sequencing, an Illumina HiSeq 4000 was employed. CDR3 regions were amplified by Arm-PCR with iRepertoire HTBI primers to construct TCR beta libraries. Before sequencing, the PCR products went through gel purification. On the study's bioinformatics: Gene usage analysis of CDR3 amino acid clonotypes relied on the approximately 60 TRBV and 14 TRBJ segments identified across samples. Filtered high-quality paired reads were merged into contigs using COPE and FqMerger. Contigs were aligned with BLAST to IMGT TRBV, TRBD and TRBJ reference genes, and CDR3 was defined per IMGT. Highly expanded clones were defined as clonotypes with a frequency above 0.1%. Shannon entropy served as the measure of repertoire diversity, while the Gini coefficient captured V-J evenness. Clonotypes shared by more than one individual were considered public. Using fastp trimming at Q25 and MiXCR clonotype assembly, TCRdb reanalyzed the public sequencing data and kept in-frame beta chains. Each CDR3 protein appears once, grouped with its most common genes and DNA. The V and J calls were not made by the authors but by TCRdb's processing. Here the sample has 300,000 to 350,000 distinct CDR3 sequences; around 20% occur a single time. The biggest ten clones account for less than 35% of the sample.

CDR1 and CDR2, looked up from the germline V gene, are SGHTA and FQGNSA. V is pruned by 1 base and J by 8 bases, leaving 9 bases of the junction without a gene match. The CDR3 has 15 amino acids, counting the end cysteine and phenylalanine. This entry keeps only the CDR3 DNA: 45 bases, framed from base 1. Recombination connected TRBV7-2 to TRBJ2-5, and 8 bases in between align with TRBD1. The starting material was peripheral blood mononuclear cells (PBMCs), obtained when the disease was refractory, from a patient treated with antithyroid drugs. This TCR derives from a female donor with Graves disease. This receptor carries the CDR3 CASSLGGAGGGTQYF. The nucleotides read TGTGCCAGCAGCTTAGGAGGGGCAGGGGGCGGTACCCAGTACTTC.